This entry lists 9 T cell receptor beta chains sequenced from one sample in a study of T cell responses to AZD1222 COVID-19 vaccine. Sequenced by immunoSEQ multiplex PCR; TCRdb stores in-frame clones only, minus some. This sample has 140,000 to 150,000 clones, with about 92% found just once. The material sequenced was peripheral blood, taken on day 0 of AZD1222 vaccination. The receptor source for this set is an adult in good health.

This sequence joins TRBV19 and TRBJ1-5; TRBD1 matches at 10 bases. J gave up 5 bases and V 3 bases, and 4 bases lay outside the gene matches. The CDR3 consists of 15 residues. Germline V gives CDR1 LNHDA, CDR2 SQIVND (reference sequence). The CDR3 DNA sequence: TGTGCCAGTAGTATGGACAGGGGGTACGATCAGCCCCAGCATTTT. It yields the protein CASSMDRGYDQPQHF.

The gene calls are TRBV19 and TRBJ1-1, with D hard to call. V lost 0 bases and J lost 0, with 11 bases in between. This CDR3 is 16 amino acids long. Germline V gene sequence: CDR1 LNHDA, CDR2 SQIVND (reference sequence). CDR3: CASSIDVLTMNTEAFF. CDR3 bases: TGTGCCAGTAGTATAGACGTGTTGACAATGAACACTGAAGCTTTCTTT.

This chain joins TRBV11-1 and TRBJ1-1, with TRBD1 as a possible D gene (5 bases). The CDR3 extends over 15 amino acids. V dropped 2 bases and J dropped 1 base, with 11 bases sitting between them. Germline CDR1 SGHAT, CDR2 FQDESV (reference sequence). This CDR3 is CASSLPMTENTEAFF. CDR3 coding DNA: TGTGCCAGCAGCTTACCTATGACAGAGAACACTGAAGCTTTCTTT.

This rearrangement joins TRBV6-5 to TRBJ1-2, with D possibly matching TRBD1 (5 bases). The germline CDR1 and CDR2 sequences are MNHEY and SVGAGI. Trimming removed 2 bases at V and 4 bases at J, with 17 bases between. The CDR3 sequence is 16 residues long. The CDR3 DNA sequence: TGTGCCAGCAGTTACGCAGGGAGCACGTACGGCTATGGCTACACCTTC. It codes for CASSYAGSTYGYGYTF.

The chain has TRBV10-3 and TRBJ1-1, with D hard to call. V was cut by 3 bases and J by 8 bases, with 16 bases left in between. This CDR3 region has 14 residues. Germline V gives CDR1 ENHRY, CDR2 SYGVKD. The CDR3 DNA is TGTGCCATCAGTGACCCCCTGGACTTGGGAGAAGCTTTCTTT. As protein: CAISDPLDLGEAFF.

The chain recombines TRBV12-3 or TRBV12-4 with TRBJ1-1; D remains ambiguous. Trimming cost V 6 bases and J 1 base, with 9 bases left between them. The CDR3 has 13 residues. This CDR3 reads CASRPGENTEAFF. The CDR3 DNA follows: TGTGCCAGCAGGCCAGGAGAGAACACTGAAGCTTTCTTT.

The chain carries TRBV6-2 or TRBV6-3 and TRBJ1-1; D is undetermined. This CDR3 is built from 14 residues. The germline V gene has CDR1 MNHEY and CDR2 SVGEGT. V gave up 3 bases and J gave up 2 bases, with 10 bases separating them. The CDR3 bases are TGTGCCAGCAGTTATTACGGGGTAAACACTGAAGCTTTCTTT. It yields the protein CASSYYGVNTEAFF.

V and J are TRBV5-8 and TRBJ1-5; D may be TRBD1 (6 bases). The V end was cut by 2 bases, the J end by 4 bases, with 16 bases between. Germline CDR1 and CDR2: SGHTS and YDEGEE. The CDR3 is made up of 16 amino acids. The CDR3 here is CASSLLQGLSNQPQHF. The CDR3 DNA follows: TGTGCCAGCAGCTTATTACAGGGACTTTCAAATCAGCCCCAGCATTTT.

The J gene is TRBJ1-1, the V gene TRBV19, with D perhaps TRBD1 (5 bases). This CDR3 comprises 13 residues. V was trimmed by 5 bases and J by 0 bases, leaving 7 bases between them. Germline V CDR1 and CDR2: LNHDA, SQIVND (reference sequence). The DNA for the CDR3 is TGTGCCAGTAGTTTGGGGGTGAACACTGAAGCTTTCTTT. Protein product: CASSLGVNTEAFF.